The next 12 T cell receptor beta chains were all read from a single sample in a study of a mutant IDH1 vaccine in newly diagnosed glioma. These TCRs' antigens remain unknown. Sample time point: week 35, safety follow-up. Topical imiquimod was applied with each vaccine dose, which held 300 ug of mutant IDH1 20-mer peptide. Measured with immunoSEQ multiplex PCR; TCRdb has only the in-frame clones, and not every one. This repertoire shows about 32,000 clones, more than 75% found once; its top ten account for over 15%. The starting material was PBMCs, obtained from a glioma patient whose treatment included an IDH1 peptide vaccine. The receptor source for this set is a man aged 25 to 40 with glioma.

The chain couples TRBV4-1 to TRBJ2-2; D is ambiguous. Germline V CDR1 and CDR2: MGHRA, YSYEKL. V was trimmed by 1 base and J by 6 bases, leaving 9 bases between them. The CDR3 is 14 residues long. CDR3 loop: CASSQGPDAGELFF. The DNA for the CDR3 is TGCGCCAGCAGCCAAGGACCGGACGCCGGGGAGCTGTTTTTT.

This clone was counted between two and nine times. The chain employs TRBV4-1 and TRBJ1-5; weak D call: TRBD1 (6 bases). The CDR3 extends over 19 amino acids. Germline-derived CDR1 and CDR2 are MGHRA and YSYEKL. The V and J ends lost 1 base and 1 base respectively, with 20 bases between them. For the CDR3, the DNA is TGCGCCAGCAGCCAAGTTATCCGGCTCGGGACACCCAGCAATCAGCCCCAGCATTTT. Translated, it gives CASSQVIRLGTPSNQPQHF.

The chain links TRBV2 to TRBJ1-4; D not resolved. V lost 8 bases and J 8 bases, leaving 15 bases between the germline ends. Germline CDR1 is SNHLY and CDR2 is FYNNEI. The CDR3 loop spans 13 amino acids. CDR3 DNA sequence: TGTGCCAGCCGATGGAGAGGAGGGGAAAAACTGTTTTTT. It yields the protein CASRWRGGEKLFF.

CDR3 coding DNA: TGCGCCAGCAGCCAAGAGAAGTCAGGGACTAGCGGGAAGTACCTCACAGATACGCAGTATTTT. Translated, it gives CASSQEKSGTSGKYLTDTQYF. The genes are TRBV4-1 and TRBJ2-3; 13 bases fit TRBD2. Trimming removed 0 bases from V and 2 bases from J; junction bases left unmatched: 14. The germline V gene encodes CDR1 MGHRA and CDR2 YSYEKL. The CDR3 is 21 residues long.

V and J are TRBV7-6 and TRBJ1-1; TRBD1 agrees at 7 bases. V lost 2 bases to trimming and J lost 1 base; unmatched junction nucleotides: 7. The CDR3 consists of 16 residues. Per germline, CDR1 SGHVS and CDR2 FNYEAQ. The CDR3 reads CASSLSPGTANTEAFF. The CDR3 DNA sequence: TGTGCCAGCAGCTTAAGTCCTGGGACAGCGAACACTGAAGCTTTCTTT.

The rearrangement uses TRBV7-9 and TRBJ2-1; D is unresolved. The CDR3 loop spans 13 amino acids. Trimming cost V 6 bases and J 9 bases, with 15 bases left between them. Germline CDR1 reads SEHNR; CDR2 reads FQNEAQ (reference sequence). For the CDR3, the DNA is TGTGCCAGCAGGGCTCCCGTCCGGACTGAGCAGTTCTTC. Protein sequence: CASRAPVRTEQFF. The whole variable domain, filled in from reference TRBV7-9 and TRBJ2-1, reads DTGVSQNPRHKITKRGQNVTFRCDPISEHNRLYWYRQTLGQGPEFLTYFQNEAQLEKSRLLSDRFSAERPKGSFSTLEIQRTEQGDSAMYLCASRAPVRTEQFFGPGTRLTVL.

The gene calls are TRBV5-1 and TRBJ2-3; D is unclear. The V end was cut by 4 bases, the J end by 3 bases, with 9 bases between. The germline gives CDR1 SGHRS, CDR2 YFSETQ. CDR3 size: 13 residues. CDR3 coding DNA: TGCGCCAGCAGCACCCAGGTGACAGATACGCAGTATTTT. Amino acids: CASSTQVTDTQYF.

This clone has only a few counts. This chain joins TRBV6-6 and TRBJ1-1; D unclear. Germline V gives CDR1 MNHNY, CDR2 SVGAGI (reference sequence). The length of the CDR3 is 11 residues. V was trimmed by 2 bases and J by 8 bases, leaving 6 bases between them. The DNA of the CDR3 is TGTGCCAGCAGTTACGCGGAAGAAGCTTTCTTT. Its protein product is CASSYAEEAFF.

The rearrangement uses TRBV4-1 and TRBJ2-1; D is undetermined. Between the trimmed V and J ends, which lost 1 base and 0 bases, there was a span of 16 bases. Germline V lookup: CDR1 MGHRA, CDR2 YSYEKL. This CDR3 comprises 18 residues. In nucleotides, the CDR3 is TGCGCCAGCAGCCAAGCCGATATGGGCTTTACCTCCTACAATGAGCAGTTCTTC. Encoded protein: CASSQADMGFTSYNEQFF.

The chain links TRBV14 to TRBJ2-7; TRBD2 is a possible D gene (6 bases). Trimming pared 8 bases from V and 3 bases from J, leaving 20 bases between. The CDR3 covers 15 residues. The germline gives CDR1 SGHDN, CDR2 FVKESK. This CDR3 is CASGRGGTLNYEQYF. CDR3 coding DNA: TGTGCCAGCGGGCGGGGCGGGACCCTTAACTACGAGCAGTACTTC.

The chain combines TRBV10-3 with TRBJ2-5; D is ambiguous. Trimming cost V 4 bases and J 2 bases, with 8 bases left between them. CDR1 is ENHRY and CDR2 is SYGVKD in the germline V gene. The CDR3 has 13 amino acids. In DNA form, the CDR3 reads TGTGCCATCAGTGCGGCTGATCAAGAGACCCAGTACTTC. Amino acids: CAISAADQETQYF.

As concerns this clone: This CDR3 is also generated by other DNA sequences in the sample. The chain recombines TRBV7-6 with TRBJ1-1, with D possibly matching TRBD1 (5 bases). Germline V CDR1 and CDR2: SGHVS, FNYEAQ. V gave up 0 bases and J gave up 1 base, with 6 bases separating them. This CDR3 is built from 14 residues. The CDR3 DNA reads as TGTGCCAGCAGCTTAGCGGGGCCGAACACTGAAGCTTTCTTT. Its protein product is CASSLAGPNTEAFF. Full variable domain (rest looked up from reference TRBV7-6 and TRBJ1-1): GAGVSQSPRYKVTKRGQDVALRCDPISGHVSLYWYRQALGQGPEFLTYFNYEAQQDKSGLPNDRFSAERPEGSISTLTIQRTEQRDSAMYRCASSLAGPNTEAFFGQGTRLTVV.